What follows are 27 T cell receptor beta chains derived from one specimen sequenced in a study of blood T cell repertoires in COVID-19. Profiling relied on immunoSEQ multiplex PCR, and the TCRdb table lists in-frame clones only, not all of them. The sample consists of 200,000 or so clones, nearly 90% of them appearing once. Sequencing used PBMCs or T cells enriched from blood (not recorded which). The receptors were gathered from a man aged 25 to 40 who had recovered from COVID-19.

The genes are TRBV13 and TRBJ2-1, with 9 positions matching TRBD1. V shed 0 bases and J 9 bases; nucleotides not matched to a gene: 15. Germline V gene lookup returns CDR1 PRHDT and CDR2 FYEKMQ (reference sequence). The CDR3 loop spans 18 amino acids. CDR3 sequence (DNA): TGTGCCAGCAGCTTAGGAGCTCTTCCGGGACAGGGCGTGCGTGAGCAGTTCTTC. This codes for CASSLGALPGQGVREQFF.

The rearrangement joins TRBV14 to TRBJ2-7; D remains ambiguous. V dropped 3 bases and J dropped 6 bases, with 6 bases sitting between them. Germline V gene lookup returns CDR1 SGHDN and CDR2 FVKESK. The length of the CDR3 is 11 residues. The CDR3 loop is CASSQYSEQYF. The DNA for the CDR3 is TGTGCCAGCAGCCAGTATAGCGAGCAGTACTTC.

This chain connects TRBV14 to TRBJ1-4; D may be TRBD1 (6 bases). The germline V gene encodes CDR1 SGHDN and CDR2 FVKESK. This CDR3 spans 14 amino acids. With 6 bases removed from V and 8 bases from J, the gap between germline ends came to 16 bases. Here the CDR3 reads CASRKGGNTEKLFF. CDR3 DNA: TGTGCCAGCAGGAAAGGGGGAAATACGGAAAAACTGTTTTTT.

This clone has more than one count but fewer than ten. The gene calls are TRBV5-6 and TRBJ2-7, with D maybe TRBD2 (5 bases). V was pared by 4 bases and J by 6 bases, with 17 bases between. CDR1 and CDR2 from the germline V gene are SGHDT and YYEEEE. CDR3 length: 14 residues. CDR3 DNA sequence: TGTGCCAGCAGCGCCATAGTAGCGCAGATCGAGCAGTACTTC. It yields the protein CASSAIVAQIEQYF.

The genes are TRBV4-1 and TRBJ2-7; possible D gene TRBD2, 6 bases. The V gene lost 4 bases and the J gene lost 0 bases, with 13 bases spanning the gap. CDR3 length: 15 amino acids. The V gene's germline CDR1 is MGHRA and CDR2 YSYEKL. CDR3 loop: CASSPVADSSYEQYF. The CDR3 coding sequence is TGCGCCAGCAGCCCGGTAGCGGACTCCTCCTACGAGCAGTACTTC.

The CDR3 bases are TGTGCCATCAGTGCTAGCACAGATACGCAGTATTTT. The encoded protein is CAISASTDTQYF. This chain joins TRBV10-3 and TRBJ2-3; D gene ambiguous. Germline V gives CDR1 ENHRY, CDR2 SYGVKD. The CDR3 loop spans 12 amino acids. The V end was cut by 4 bases, the J end by 0 bases, with 2 bases between.

The chain combines TRBV7-9 with TRBJ1-2; D unresolved. The CDR3 extends over 16 amino acids. V lost 5 bases, J lost 5 bases, and 21 bases lay in between. Germline-derived CDR1 and CDR2 are SEHNR and FQNEAQ (reference sequence). CDR3 sequence: CASSLPPERATYGYTF. CDR3 nucleotide sequence: TGTGCCAGCAGCCTCCCCCCTGAGAGGGCAACTTATGGCTACACCTTC.

V gene TRBV19 combines with J gene TRBJ2-3, with a possible D match to TRBD1 (5 bases). Looked up from germline, CDR1 is LNHDA and CDR2 is SQIVND (reference sequence). Trimming took 3 bases from V and 4 from J, leaving 8 bases between them. The CDR3 covers 13 residues. CDR3 DNA: TGTGCCAGTAGTATCTTCAGGGCAGATACGCAGTATTTT. Translation gives CASSIFRADTQYF.

This sequence joins TRBV5-8 and TRBJ2-1, with 11 bases identical to TRBD2. The CDR3 runs 16 residues. J gave up 12 bases and V 5 bases, and 16 bases lay outside the gene matches. Germline V gene data show CDR1 as SGHTS and CDR2 as YDEGEE. CDR3 region: CASRRTLAGGPLGQFF. The CDR3 nucleotides read TGTGCCAGCAGACGCACTTTAGCGGGAGGGCCGTTGGGGCAGTTCTTC.

The V gene is TRBV18, the J gene TRBJ2-5, with D uncertain. Trimming took off 3 bases at V and 5 bases at J, with 10 bases between the two ends. Germline values: CDR1 KGHSH, CDR2 LQKENI. There are 13 residues in the CDR3. Written as DNA, the CDR3 is TGTGCCAGCTCACCCACGGTAGTTGAGACCCAGTACTTC. Translating it yields CASSPTVVETQYF.

J is TRBJ1-1 and V is TRBV24-1; TRBD1 agrees at 8 bases. Germline assignment: CDR1 KGHDR and CDR2 SFDVKD. The V and J ends lost 2 bases and 0 bases, in that order; junction bases with no gene match: 7. The CDR3 is 17 residues long. The CDR3, as DNA: TGTGCCACCAGTGATTCTGGACAGGGTACCTTGAACACTGAAGCTTTCTTT. As protein: CATSDSGQGTLNTEAFF.

The CDR3 reads CASSRSGSPQETQYF. The DNA for the CDR3 is TGTGCCAGCAGCCGTAGCGGGTCGCCTCAAGAGACCCAGTACTTC. V and J are TRBV5-4 and TRBJ2-5; 7 bases are a match to TRBD2. The CDR3 is 15 amino acids. V was clipped by 4 bases and J by 2 bases; unmatched bases: 8. CDR1 SGHNT and CDR2 YYREEE come from the germline V gene (reference sequence).

The CDR3 nucleotides read TGCGCCAGCAGCCAAACAACAGGGGCGGTTTTGAACACTGAAGCTTTCTTT. Translation: CASSQTTGAVLNTEAFF. The chain recombines TRBV4-1 with TRBJ1-1, with 7 positions matching TRBD1. Germline CDR1 reads MGHRA; CDR2 reads YSYEKL. The CDR3 has 17 amino acids. V lost 2 bases and J lost 0; bases outside the gene matches: 9.

This chain uses TRBV19 with TRBJ1-5; D unclear. The CDR3 sequence is 16 residues long. V dropped 3 bases and J dropped 4 bases, with 16 bases sitting between them. CDR1 and CDR2 from the germline V gene are LNHDA and SQIVND (reference sequence). CDR3 residues: CASSIPGHYNNQPQHF. The CDR3 coding sequence is TGTGCCAGTAGTATCCCGGGTCATTACAATAATCAGCCCCAGCATTTT.

The genes are TRBV7-2 and TRBJ2-1; 12 positions match TRBD1. The germline V gene has CDR1 SGHTA and CDR2 FQGNSA. V shed 5 bases, J shed 8 bases, and the junction held 7 bases outside the gene matches. The CDR3 totals 15 residues. CDR3 coding DNA: TGTGCCAGCAGCCCCGGGGGACAGGGGGCATATGAGCAGTTCTTC. Protein sequence: CASSPGGQGAYEQFF.

V and J are TRBV5-5 and TRBJ2-2; D is unclear. Trimming left V 2 bases short and J 0 bases short, with 14 bases between. The germline CDR1 and CDR2 sequences are SGHKS and YYEKEE (reference sequence). The CDR3 sequence is 17 residues long. In nucleotides, the CDR3 is TGTGCCAGCAGCTTAGTGGGCACGAACTCGAACACCGGGGAGCTGTTTTTT. Protein product: CASSLVGTNSNTGELFF.

The chain uses TRBV7-2 and TRBJ1-1; tentative D call: TRBD1 (5 bases). Germline V gives CDR1 SGHTA, CDR2 FQGNSA. CDR3 length: 13 residues. V shed 1 base and J shed 8 bases, with 11 bases lying between them. The CDR3 DNA follows: TGTGCCAGCAGCTTAGGGGGGGATTTGGAAGCTTTCTTT. Residues: CASSLGGDLEAFF.

This chain uses TRBV28 with TRBJ1-2; 9 nucleotides agree with TRBD1. This CDR3 is built from 12 residues. Germline-derived CDR1 and CDR2 are MDHEN and SYDVKM. Trimming cost V 6 bases and J 6 bases; bases outside gene matches: 2. The CDR3 region is CASRGQGDGYTF. For the CDR3, the DNA is TGTGCCAGCAGGGGACAGGGAGATGGCTACACCTTC.

This chain uses TRBV18 with TRBJ2-2; D call uncertain. Germline CDR1 and CDR2: KGHSH and LQKENI. V was pared by 2 bases and J by 0 bases, with 7 bases between. The CDR3 has 15 amino acids. Here the CDR3 reads CASSPGLTNTGELFF. The CDR3, as DNA: TGTGCCAGCTCACCAGGCCTTACGAACACCGGGGAGCTGTTTTTT.

The CDR3 DNA sequence: TGTGCCAGCAGTTTTTATAGTACCAGCGGGAGTTACGAGCAGTACTTC. Protein product: CASSFYSTSGSYEQYF. The J gene is TRBJ2-7, the V gene TRBV27, with TRBD2 matching 8 bases. Germline assignment: CDR1 MNHEY and CDR2 SMNVEV (reference sequence). The CDR3 spans 16 residues. V dropped 3 bases and J dropped 4; count of bases not matched to a gene: 11.

The chain uses TRBV4-2 and TRBJ2-5; D may be TRBD2 (6 bases). The length of the CDR3 is 15 residues. CDR1 is LGHNA, CDR2 YNFKEQ, per germline. The germline V and J ends were trimmed by 1 base and 1 base, with 10 bases remaining between them. In DNA form, the CDR3 reads TGTGCCAGCAGCCAAGTAGTAGCGGCCCAAGAGACCCAGTACTTC. As protein: CASSQVVAAQETQYF.

The chain joins TRBV7-9 to TRBJ2-3, with D hard to call. Looked up from germline, CDR1 is SEHNR and CDR2 is FQNEAQ (reference sequence). Trimming removed 1 base at V and 6 bases at J, with 8 bases between. This CDR3 region has 13 residues. CDR3 in amino acids: CASSLVRFDTQYF. The DNA of the CDR3 is TGTGCCAGCAGCTTAGTCCGGTTTGATACGCAGTATTTT.

The rearrangement links TRBV6-8 to TRBJ1-5; D gene unclear. Per germline, CDR1 MNHGY and CDR2 SAAAGT. The CDR3 is 20 residues long. Trimming shortened V by 5 bases and J by 0 bases, and 26 bases separated the two germline ends. CDR3 nucleotides: TGTGCCAGCAGTCACCACCTTGGGCCTTTGTATGGGTATAGCAATCAGCCCCAGCATTTT. It encodes CASSHHLGPLYGYSNQPQHF.

The chain recombines TRBV18 with TRBJ1-5, with TRBD1 matching over 8 bases. V trimming: 6 bases; J trimming: 3 bases; junction bases outside the gene matches: 7. The germline V gene encodes CDR1 KGHSH and CDR2 LQKENI. This CDR3 contains 15 residues. The DNA of the CDR3 is TGTGCCAGCTCGCGACAGGGGATTGCCAATCAGCCCCAGCATTTT. This gives the protein CASSRQGIANQPQHF.

The CDR3 protein is CASSPGGSGYNEQFF. For the CDR3, the DNA is TGTGCCAGCAGCCCCGGTGGGAGCGGTTACAATGAGCAGTTCTTC. The V and J genes are TRBV7-2 and TRBJ2-1; a possible D gene is TRBD2 (5 bases). From germline, CDR1 is SGHTA and CDR2 FQGNSA. The CDR3 runs to 15 residues. Trimming shortened V by 5 bases and J by 4 bases, and 15 bases separated the two germline ends.

The chain joins TRBV28 to TRBJ2-7, with 8 bases that match TRBD1. The CDR3 has 12 amino acids. CDR1 and CDR2 from the germline V gene are MDHEN and SYDVKM. Germline trimming cut 11 bases from V and 4 bases from J; bases unmatched to any gene: 7. CDR3 sequence: CASTGGQYEQYF. The CDR3 DNA reads TGTGCCTCCACAGGGGGACAATACGAGCAGTACTTC.

The chain recombines TRBV10-2 with TRBJ2-5, with 10 positions matching TRBD2. After removal of 10 bases from V and 2 bases from J, the junction contained 13 bases not matched to a gene. CDR3 length equals 16 residues. Germline values: CDR1 WSHSY, CDR2 SAAADI. The CDR3 is CATLRGLAAPQETQYF. The CDR3 region has the DNA TGCGCCACCCTGAGAGGACTAGCGGCCCCTCAAGAGACCCAGTACTTC.